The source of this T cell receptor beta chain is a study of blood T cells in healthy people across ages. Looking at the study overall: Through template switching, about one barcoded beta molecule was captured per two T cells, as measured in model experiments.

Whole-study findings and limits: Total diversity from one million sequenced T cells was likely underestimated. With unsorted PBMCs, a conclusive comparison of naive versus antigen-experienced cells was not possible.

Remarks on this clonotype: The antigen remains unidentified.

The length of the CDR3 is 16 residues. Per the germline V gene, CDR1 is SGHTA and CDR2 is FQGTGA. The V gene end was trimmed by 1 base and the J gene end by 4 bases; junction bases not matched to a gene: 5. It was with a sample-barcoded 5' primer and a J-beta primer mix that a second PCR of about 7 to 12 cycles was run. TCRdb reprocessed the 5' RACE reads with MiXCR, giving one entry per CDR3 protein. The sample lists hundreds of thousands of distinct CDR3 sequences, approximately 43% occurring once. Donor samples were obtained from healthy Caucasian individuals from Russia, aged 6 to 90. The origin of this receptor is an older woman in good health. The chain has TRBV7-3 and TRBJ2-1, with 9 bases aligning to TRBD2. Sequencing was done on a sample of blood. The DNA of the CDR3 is TGTGCCAGCAGCTTAATAGGGCTAGCGGGATACAATGAGCAGTTCTTC. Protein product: CASSLIGLAGYNEQFF. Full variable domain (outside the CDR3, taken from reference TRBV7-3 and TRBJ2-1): GAGVSQTPSNKVTEKGKYVELRCDPISGHTALYWYRQSLGQGPEFLIYFQGTGAADDSGLPNDRFFAVRPEGSVSTLKIQRTERGDSAVYLCASSLIGLAGYNEQFFGPGTRLTVL.